The 9 T cell receptor beta chains reported below all come from one sample, sequenced in a study of neurological immune-mediated disorders. In TCRdb, the 5' RACE reads were re-called with MiXCR into one record per CDR3 protein. The sample lists more than 30,000 distinct CDR3 sequences; 13% were seen once. Documented time point: technical triplicate 2. The sequencing sample was made of CD4+ T cells from blood. The receptor set was obtained from a female donor with HTLV-1-associated myelopathy (HAM/TSP).

This clonotype was seen repeatedly, ten times or more. This chain connects TRBV11-3 to TRBJ2-3; D call uncertain. V lost 1 base, J lost 4 bases, and 15 bases lay in between. Per germline, CDR1 SGHNT and CDR2 YENEEA. This CDR3 region has 16 residues. DNA for the CDR3: TGTGCCAGCAGCTTAGTGGTAGGGAATCGTCCAGATACGCAGTATTTT. Translated: CASSLVVGNRPDTQYF.

Within the sample, this clonotype is medium-sized. The chain carries TRBV28 and TRBJ2-6, with 9 bases that match TRBD1. CDR1 and CDR2 (germline): MDHEN, SYDVKM. The CDR3 contains 19 residues. V gave up 4 bases and J gave up 3 bases; unmatched junction bases: 13. The CDR3 region has the DNA TGTGCCAGCAGTTATGAACCGGGACAGGGAATTTTTGGGGCCAACGTCCTGACTTTC. Translation gives CASSYEPGQGIFGANVLTF.

This clonotype was detected ten times or more. The CDR3 DNA sequence: TGCAGTGCTAGAGATCCGTCGGTAGCGGGAGTGTCCGGGGAGCTGTTTTTT. Its protein is CSARDPSVAGVSGELFF. V gene TRBV20-1 combines with J gene TRBJ2-2; 9 nucleotides align to TRBD2. V shed 0 bases, J shed 6 bases, and the junction held 11 bases outside the gene matches. CDR1 and CDR2 (germline): DFQATT, SNEGSKA (reference sequence). The CDR3 is made up of 17 amino acids.

This CDR3 is CASSLGGADQEQFF. In nucleotides, the CDR3 is TGTGCCAGCAGCTTAGGGGGGGCCGACCAAGAGCAGTTCTTC. The chain combines TRBV7-2 with TRBJ2-1, with D tentatively TRBD1 or TRBD2 (6 bases each). V gave up 1 base and J gave up 10 bases, with 14 bases separating them. CDR3 size: 14 residues. The V gene's germline CDR1 is SGHTA and CDR2 FQGNSA.

This clonotype was detected ten times or more. The chain couples TRBV6-5 to TRBJ1-1, with no clear D. This CDR3 is built from 14 residues. The germline V gene encodes CDR1 MNHEY and CDR2 SVGAGI. Trimming took 6 bases from V and 5 from J, leaving 16 bases between them. In DNA form, the CDR3 reads TGTGCCAGCAGAAAAGTGGCTCCCGAGACTGAAGCTTTCTTT. Translating gives CASRKVAPETEAFF.

This clonotype was observed many times. This chain joins TRBV6-1 and TRBJ2-7; 10 bases are a match to TRBD2. Trimming at V came to 2 bases and at J to 3 bases, leaving 4 bases not matched to a gene. The germline gives CDR1 MNHNS, CDR2 SASEGT. The CDR3 runs 15 residues. For the CDR3, the DNA is TGTGCCAGCAGTGAAATAGCTAGCGGGAGCTACGAGCAGTACTTC. Amino acid sequence: CASSEIASGSYEQYF.

In its sample, this clonotype was seen many times. The chain uses TRBV20-1 and TRBJ2-7; 9 bases match TRBD2. V shed 1 base, J shed 7 bases, and the junction held 2 bases outside the gene matches. CDR1 and CDR2 from the germline V gene are DFQATT and SNEGSKA (reference sequence). The CDR3 contains 12 residues. The CDR3 region has the DNA TGCAGTGCTAGAGCTACTAGCGGGGAGCAGTACTTC. Its translation: CSARATSGEQYF.

This clonotype appeared many times. CDR3 DNA sequence: TGCAGTGCAGAACTAGCGGGGGGGCGTAGTGAGCAGTTCTTC. It translates to CSAELAGGRSEQFF. The chain has TRBV20-1 and TRBJ2-1; 13 bases align to TRBD2. Trimming at V came to 6 bases and at J to 9 bases, leaving 8 bases not matched to a gene. The CDR3 is made up of 14 amino acids. Germline CDR1 and CDR2: DFQATT and SNEGSKA (reference sequence).

This clonotype has a count of ten or more. The chain couples TRBV3-1 to TRBJ1-5; D is unresolved. The ends were cut back, 0 bases at V and 6 bases at J, with 6 bases in the middle. This CDR3 contains 13 residues. CDR1 LGHDT and CDR2 YNNKEL come from the germline V gene (reference sequence). CDR3 coding DNA: TGTGCCAGCAGCCAAGATCTAGGTCAGCCCCAGCATTTT. This sequence encodes CASSQDLGQPQHF.